One sample yielded the 20 T cell receptor beta chains listed below, sequenced in a study of cytomegalovirus exposure and HLA in healthy donors. Using immunoSEQ multiplex PCR, the repertoire was profiled, and TCRdb retains in-frame clones only, with some absent. The sample yields roughly 60,000 clones, almost 97% seen once. Sequencing was performed on PBMCs. The receptors come from a woman younger than 30 in good health and CMV-seronegative.

This clone was counted once. The chain links TRBV5-1 to TRBJ1-4; D is possibly TRBD1 (5 bases). There are 15 residues in the CDR3. The V gene's germline CDR1 is SGHRS and CDR2 YFSETQ. The V and J ends lost 2 bases and 4 bases respectively, with 12 bases between them. CDR3 nucleotide sequence: TGCGCCAGCAGCTTACGGGCAGGGAATAATGAAAAACTGTTTTTT. Its translation: CASSLRAGNNEKLFF.

The chain recombines TRBV2 with TRBJ2-7; 10 nucleotides line up with TRBD1. CDR3 size: 14 residues. V shed 11 bases, J shed 0 bases, and the junction held 7 bases outside the gene matches. Germline CDR1 reads SNHLY; CDR2 reads FYNNEI. The CDR3 DNA is TGTGCCCGACAGGGGGCTCCGAGCTCCTACGAGCAGTACTTC. Translating gives CARQGAPSSYEQYF.

The chain recombines TRBV9 with TRBJ2-6, with no clear D. The CDR3 runs to 15 residues. Germline CDR1 and CDR2: SGDLS and YYNGEE. The V end lost 4 bases, the J end lost 0 bases, and 8 bases lay between the germline ends. DNA for the CDR3: TGTGCCAGCAGCCCCCACTCCTCTGGGGCCAACGTCCTGACTTTC. Its protein is CASSPHSSGANVLTF. Variable domain in full (rest from reference TRBV9 and TRBJ2-6): DSGVTQTPKHLITATGQRVTLRCSPRSGDLSVYWYQQSLDQGLQFLIQYYNGEERAKGNILERFSAQQFPDLHSELNLSSLELGDSALYFCASSPHSSGANVLTFGAGSRLTVL.

The gene calls are TRBV9 and TRBJ2-3; no reliable D call. Germline lookup yields CDR1 SGDLS and CDR2 YYNGEE. Deletions cut 4 bases from V and 0 bases from J, with 6 bases between. This CDR3 has 13 residues. The CDR3, as DNA: TGTGCCAGCAGCCCCCTAAGCACAGATACGCAGTATTTT. Amino acids: CASSPLSTDTQYF.

The V call is TRBV7-3, the J call TRBJ2-5; 7 bases align to TRBD2. Germline CDR1 reads SGHTA; CDR2 reads FQGTGA. The CDR3 has 15 residues. V lost 5 bases to trimming and J lost 5 bases; unmatched junction nucleotides: 11. CDR3 residues: CASSPTETSWETQYF. CDR3 in DNA: TGTGCCAGCAGCCCAACAGAGACTAGCTGGGAGACCCAGTACTTC.

The rearrangement uses TRBV6-6 and TRBJ1-5, with 9 positions matching TRBD1. The CDR3 has 16 amino acids. Per the germline V gene, CDR1 is MNHNY and CDR2 is SVGAGI (reference sequence). J lost 4 bases, V lost 5 bases, and 9 bases had no gene match. CDR3 amino acids: CASSPWTGEPNQPQHF. As DNA, the CDR3 is TGTGCCAGCAGTCCATGGACAGGGGAACCGAATCAGCCCCAGCATTTT.

The genes are TRBV5-6 and TRBJ1-1, with 10 bases fitting TRBD1. The CDR3 covers 13 residues. CDR1 is SGHDT and CDR2 is YYEEEE in the germline V gene. V lost 0 bases, J lost 11 bases, and 4 bases stayed unmatched. Here the CDR3 reads CASSLGDRGMAFF. The CDR3 nucleotides read TGTGCCAGCAGCTTGGGGGACAGGGGAATGGCTTTCTTT.

The chain combines TRBV9 with TRBJ2-5; D unresolved. This CDR3 region has 14 residues. The germline gives CDR1 SGDLS, CDR2 YYNGEE. The V and J ends lost 0 bases and 2 bases respectively, with 8 bases between them. CDR3 region: CASSVGVAQETQYF. DNA for the CDR3: TGTGCCAGCAGCGTAGGTGTAGCTCAAGAGACCCAGTACTTC. The entire variable domain, with the rest obtained from reference TRBV9 and TRBJ2-5, is as follows: DSGVTQTPKHLITATGQRVTLRCSPRSGDLSVYWYQQSLDQGLQFLIQYYNGEERAKGNILERFSAQQFPDLHSELNLSSLELGDSALYFCASSVGVAQETQYFGPGTRLLVL.

The rearrangement links TRBV6-5 to TRBJ2-7; D gene unclear. Germline assignment: CDR1 MNHEY and CDR2 SVGAGI. CDR3 length: 13 amino acids. The ends were cut back, 0 bases at V and 3 bases at J, with 6 bases in the middle. The CDR3 spells CASSYSSSYEQYF. In DNA form, the CDR3 reads TGTGCCAGCAGTTACTCGTCCAGCTACGAGCAGTACTTC.

The rearrangement joins TRBV5-1 to TRBJ2-1; the match to TRBD2 covers 14 bases. Germline assignment: CDR1 SGHRS and CDR2 YFSETQ. Unmatched junction bases numbered 6, after V lost 0 bases and J lost 13 bases. The CDR3 sequence is 15 residues long. This chain's CDR3 is CASSLATSGGAGQFF. DNA for the CDR3: TGCGCCAGCAGCTTGGCGACTAGCGGGGGGGCCGGTCAGTTCTTC.

A single count supports this clone. The V call is TRBV28, the J call TRBJ2-1; 11 bases match TRBD2. V trimming: 6 bases; J trimming: 5 bases; junction bases outside the gene matches: 9. The CDR3 loop spans 16 amino acids. Germline CDR1 MDHEN, CDR2 SYDVKM. CDR3 residues: CASSRVGTSGHNEQFF. Written as DNA, the CDR3 is TGTGCCAGCAGCCGGGTGGGGACTAGCGGCCACAATGAGCAGTTCTTC.

The chain uses TRBV7-8 and TRBJ2-7; TRBD2 matches at 10 bases. Losses at the gene ends were 5 bases for V and 4 bases for J; bases not matched to a gene: 11. The CDR3 loop spans 16 amino acids. CDR1 is SGHVS, CDR2 FQNEAQ, per germline. Here the CDR3 reads CASSPWTSGSMYEQYF. In DNA form, the CDR3 reads TGTGCCAGCAGCCCATGGACTAGCGGCTCTATGTACGAGCAGTACTTC. The full variable domain, completed using reference TRBV7-8 and TRBJ2-7, is GAGVSQSPRYKVAKRGQDVALRCDPISGHVSLFWYQQALGQGPEFLTYFQNEAQLDKSGLPSDRFFAERPEGSVSTLKIQRTQQEDSAVYLCASSPWTSGSMYEQYFGPGTRLTVT.

The rearrangement uses TRBV15 and TRBJ2-5; 7 nucleotides line up with TRBD2. J was trimmed by 7 bases and V by 1 base; bases with no gene match: 12. Germline V gene sequence: CDR1 LNHNV, CDR2 YYDKDF (reference sequence). CDR3 length: 16 amino acids. Here the CDR3 DNA reads TGTGCCACCAGCAGAGCCACAAATGGGGGGGTTGGGACCCAGTACTTC. This sequence encodes CATSRATNGGVGTQYF.

This clone showed up just once. The V and J genes are TRBV7-5 and TRBJ1-1; the D call of TRBD1 is as the table states it, not checked on the DNA. TRBV7-5 is listed as a pseudogene. The CDR3 covers 18 residues. The CDR3 DNA sequence: TGTGCCAGAAGCTTGAATGGACAGGCCCCGATGGAGGACACTGAAGCTTTCTTT. It is translated as CARSLNGQAPMEDTEAFF.

The chain carries TRBV7-2 and TRBJ1-1; maybe TRBD1 (5 bases). Germline V gene lookup returns CDR1 SGHTA and CDR2 FQGNSA. CDR3 length: 13 amino acids. Trimming pared 1 base from V and 5 bases from J, leaving 8 bases between. CDR3 nucleotide sequence: TGTGCCAGCAGCTTAGTGGCAGGGACTGAAGCTTTCTTT. Residues: CASSLVAGTEAFF.

This sequence joins TRBV19 and TRBJ2-6; 10 bases are shared with TRBD1. J was trimmed by 1 base and V by 6 bases; bases with no gene match: 12. Germline V gene sequence: CDR1 LNHDA, CDR2 SQIVND (reference sequence). This CDR3 region has 19 residues. Here the CDR3 reads CASRPLRTGGISGANVLTF. For the CDR3, the DNA is TGTGCCAGTAGGCCTCTACGGACAGGGGGGATATCTGGGGCCAACGTCCTGACTTTC. Full variable domain (missing parts from reference TRBV19 and TRBJ2-6): DGGITQSPKYLFRKEGQNVTLSCEQNLNHDAMYWYRQDPGQGLRLIYYSQIVNDFQKGDIAEGYSVSREKKESFPLTVTSAQKNPTAFYLCASRPLRTGGISGANVLTFGAGSRLTVL.

This chain uses TRBV5-6 with TRBJ1-3, with TRBD1 as a possible D gene (5 bases). Trimming pared 4 bases from V and 7 bases from J, leaving 15 bases between. CDR3 length: 14 residues. CDR1 SGHDT and CDR2 YYEEEE come from the germline V gene. CDR3 loop: CASSQGGEVNTIYF. CDR3 DNA: TGTGCCAGCAGCCAGGGTGGGGAGGTGAACACCATATATTTT.

The rearrangement links TRBV6-1 to TRBJ2-7; no definite D call. The germline V and J ends were trimmed by 2 bases and 2 bases, with 4 bases remaining between them. Germline values: CDR1 MNHNS, CDR2 SASEGT. The CDR3 runs 12 residues. CDR3 residues: CASSEQTYEQYF. CDR3 DNA sequence: TGTGCCAGCAGTGAACAGACCTACGAGCAGTACTTC.

The J gene is TRBJ2-7, the V gene TRBV20-1; 7 nucleotides agree with TRBD1. Looked up from germline, CDR1 is DFQATT and CDR2 is SNEGSKA (reference sequence). The CDR3 consists of 11 residues. Trimming took 4 bases from V and 5 from J; bases not matched to a gene: 2. CDR3 amino acids: CSAKQGNEQYF. The CDR3 DNA sequence: TGCAGTGCTAAACAGGGGAACGAGCAGTACTTC.

The chain employs TRBV15 and TRBJ1-2; perhaps TRBD1 as D (6 bases). Trimming cost V 4 bases and J 5 bases, with 11 bases left between them. CDR3 size: 13 residues. The germline V gene encodes CDR1 LNHNV and CDR2 YYDKDF (reference sequence). The CDR3: CATSTQGPYGYTF. CDR3 bases: TGTGCCACCAGCACCCAGGGGCCGTATGGCTACACCTTC. Drawing the rest from reference TRBV15 and TRBJ1-2, the complete variable domain is DAMVIQNPRYQVTQFGKPVTLSCSQTLNHNVMYWYQQKSSQAPKLLFHYYDKDFNNEADTPDNFQSRRPNTSFCFLDIRSPGLGDTAMYLCATSTQGPYGYTFGSGTRLTVV.